Listed below are T cell receptor beta chains from one sample, sequenced in a study of shared clonotypes between healthy human individuals. TCRdb keeps only in-frame clones here, not all; method: immunoSEQ multiplex PCR. The data hold about 680,000 clones, with roughly 70% observed a single time. Sequencing input: memory CD4+ T cells sorted from blood. These receptor sequences come from a woman aged 25-40 years in good health. CDR3s include the opening cysteine and the closing phenylalanine or tryptophan. D genes are given only for firm matches. Rows may omit the clone size; those that give it use once, few, many or a size class.

TRBV6-5,TRBJ2-7,TRBD2,-,CASSYRLAGDYEQYF,TGTGCCAGCAGTTACCGACTAGCGGGAGACTACGAGCAGTACTTC
TRBV4-1,TRBJ2-5,TRBD1,few,CASSQSPLLDREETQYF,TGCGCCAGCAGCCAATCCCCCCTTCTAGACAGGGAAGAGACCCAGTACTTC
TRBV6-1,TRBJ1-2,-,-,CASTPRDTSGGYTF,TGTGCCAGCACCCCACGGGACACGAGTGGTGGCTACACCTTC
TRBV4-1,TRBJ2-2,TRBD2,-,CASSPGLAAGVTGELFF,TGCGCCAGCAGCCCGGGACTAGCGGCAGGGGTCACCGGGGAGCTGTTTTTT
TRBV6-5,TRBJ1-5,-,-,CASGEGQSLAQHF,TGTGCCAGCGGGGAGGGTCAGAGTCTGGCCCAGCATTTT
TRBV15,TRBJ1-4,TRBD1,once,CATSRERQGSNEKLFF,TGTGCCACCAGCAGAGAACGACAGGGTTCTAATGAAAAACTGTTTTTT
TRBV18,TRBJ1-4,-,-,CASSPSLPGLNEKLFF,TGTGCCAGCTCACCCTCCTTGCCCGGGCTAAATGAAAAACTGTTTTTT
TRBV28,TRBJ2-7,-,-,CASGEYEQYF,TGTGCCAGCGGAGAGTACGAGCAGTACTTC
TRBV25-1,TRBJ2-1,TRBD2,-,CASSGRTSGDSYNEQFF,TGTGCCAGCAGTGGCCGGACTAGCGGGGATTCCTACAATGAGCAGTTCTTC
TRBV14,TRBJ1-2,-,few,CASSPPPGQPTDYGYTF,TGTGCCAGCAGCCCGCCCCCGGGACAACCAACCGACTATGGCTACACCTTC
TRBV11-2,TRBJ2-7,TRBD2,-,CASSSRSGLATYEQYF,TGTGCCAGCAGCTCCAGGTCGGGACTAGCGACCTACGAGCAGTACTTC
TRBV11-2,TRBJ2-2,-,-,CASSFRRSSDGTGELFF,TGTGCCAGCAGCTTCCGTAGGTCGTCAGACGGCACCGGGGAGCTGTTTTTT
TRBV19,TRBJ2-2,-,-,CASKDLANTGELFF,TGTGCCAGTAAAGACCTAGCGAACACCGGGGAGCTGTTTTTT
TRBV28,TRBJ1-1,TRBD1,-,CASSLVRGTNTEAFF,TGTGCCAGCAGTTTAGTCAGGGGGACTAACACTGAAGCTTTCTTT
TRBV7-9,TRBJ2-5,-,-,CASSLGGQGIFQETQYF,TGTGCCAGCAGCCTGGGTGGGCAGGGGATATTCCAAGAGACCCAGTACTTC
TRBV28,TRBJ1-5,-,few,CASSLRDRGQPQHF,TGTGCCAGCAGTTTACGAGATAGGGGACAGCCCCAGCATTTT
TRBV6-1,TRBJ1-3,-,-,CASSEAYRSSGNTIYF,TGTGCCAGCAGTGAAGCTTACCGAAGCTCTGGAAACACCATATATTTT
TRBV4-1,TRBJ2-2,TRBD2,once,CASSPAGLAGGFTGELFF,TGCGCCAGCAGCCCCGCGGGACTAGCGGGAGGGTTCACCGGGGAGCTGTTTTTT
TRBV5-1,TRBJ2-3,-,-,CASSLVAGRIDTQYF,TGCGCCAGCAGCTTGGTGGCAGGGAGGATCGATACGCAGTATTTT
TRBV27,TRBJ2-3,-,once,CASSFTHTDTQYF,TGTGCCAGCAGCTTTACCCACACAGATACGCAGTATTTT
TRBV19,TRBJ2-7,TRBD1,-,CASSPGTGLEYEQYF,TGTGCCAGTAGTCCAGGGACAGGTCTCGAATACGAGCAGTACTTC
TRBV25-1,TRBJ2-7,-,-,CASSGGLQGAGHEQYF,TGTGCCAGCAGTGGGGGGTTACAGGGAGCGGGCCACGAGCAGTACTTC
TRBV29-1,TRBJ2-1,TRBD2,-,CSVEREGYNEQFF,TGCAGCGTTGAACGGGAGGGCTACAATGAGCAGTTCTTC
TRBV6-1,TRBJ1-2,-,-,CASSVTVSNGYTF,TGTGCCAGCAGTGTGACAGTTTCGAATGGCTACACCTTC
TRBV28,TRBJ2-5,-,-,CASSAGAETQYF,TGTGCCAGCAGTGCAGGGGCGGAGACCCAGTACTTC
TRBV6-5,TRBJ2-3,TRBD2,-,CASRASGSTDTQYF,TGTGCCAGCAGGGCTAGCGGGAGCACAGATACGCAGTATTTT
TRBV28,TRBJ1-5,-,-,CASTWIGNQPQHF,TGTGCCAGCACCTGGATAGGCAATCAGCCCCAGCATTTT
TRBV19,TRBJ2-3,-,-,CASKLGGSTDTQYF,TGTGCCAGTAAGCTGGGCGGGAGCACAGATACGCAGTATTTT
TRBV7-8,TRBJ2-3,TRBD2,once,CASSPTTLAAGRDTQYF,TGTGCCAGCAGCCCAACGACACTAGCGGCGGGGAGAGATACGCAGTATTTT
TRBV5-6,TRBJ2-2,TRBD2,-,CASSLEMTSGTGELFF,TGTGCCAGCAGCTTGGAGATGACTAGCGGCACCGGGGAGCTGTTTTTT
TRBV7-8,TRBJ1-1,-,-,CASSLFSQNTEAFF,TGTGCCAGCAGCTTATTCTCCCAGAACACTGAAGCTTTCTTT
TRBV5-1,TRBJ1-1,-,-,CASRSLENTEAFF,TGCGCCAGCAGATCCCTAGAGAACACTGAAGCTTTCTTT
TRBV7-9,TRBJ2-1,TRBD2,once,CASSFYGLASPNEQFF,TGTGCCAGCAGCTTTTACGGACTAGCGTCCCCAAATGAGCAGTTCTTC
TRBV19,TRBJ2-5,TRBD1,-,CASNLRVGQGETQYF,TGTGCCAGTAACCTACGTGTGGGACAGGGAGAGACCCAGTACTTC
TRBV4-2,TRBJ1-2,-,few,CASSQDLNGGYTF,TGTGCCAGCAGCCAAGATCTGAACGGAGGCTACACCTTC
TRBV10-2,TRBJ1-2,-,-,CASIPRQAPYGYTF,TGCGCCAGCATTCCCAGACAGGCTCCCTATGGCTACACCTTC
TRBV7-2,TRBJ2-7,-,-,CASSLPGGGPYEQYF,TGTGCCAGCAGCTTACCAGGGGGAGGACCCTACGAGCAGTACTTC
TRBV19,TRBJ1-1,-,-,CASRELNTEAFF,TGTGCCAGCCGAGAGTTGAACACTGAAGCTTTCTTT
TRBV27,TRBJ2-6,-,-,CASSFLIGRTWGANVLTF,TGTGCCAGCAGTTTCTTGATTGGGAGAACGTGGGGGGCCAACGTCCTGACTTTC
TRBV7-6,TRBJ1-5,-,few,CASSRPGQPQHF,TGTGCCAGCAGCCGGCCGGGTCAGCCCCAGCATTTT
TRBV12-2,TRBJ2-7,-,-,CASRPRGNYEQYF,TGTGCAAGTCGCCCTAGGGGGAACTACGAGCAGTACTTC
TRBV6-4,TRBJ2-7,-,-,CASSDSYPMCPMGSYEQYF,TGTGCCAGCAGTGACTCATATCCGATGTGTCCCATGGGGTCCTACGAGCAGTACTTC
TRBV2,TRBJ1-3,-,once,CASRGQISGNTIYF,TGTGCCAGCAGAGGACAGATCTCTGGAAACACCATATATTTT
TRBV15,TRBJ1-2,TRBD1,many,CATSRHRGDYGYTF,TGTGCCACCAGCAGACACAGGGGAGACTATGGCTACACCTTC
TRBV5-1,TRBJ2-3,-,-,CASSLARPGYDTQYF,TGCGCCAGCAGCTTGGCCCGGCCAGGGTACGATACGCAGTATTTT
TRBV7-2,TRBJ1-4,TRBD1,-,CASSFGTGGEKLFF,TGTGCCAGCAGCTTCGGGACAGGGGGGGAAAAACTGTTTTTT
TRBV27,TRBJ1-1,-,few,CASGLWVGETEAFF,TGTGCCAGCGGCCTTTGGGTAGGGGAGACTGAAGCTTTCTTT
TRBV5-6,TRBJ1-4,-,-,CASSLSTSGGEKLFF,TGTGCCAGCAGCTTGTCGACCAGTGGGGGTGAAAAACTGTTTTTT
TRBV27,TRBJ1-1,TRBD1,-,CASSAVGTGVNTEAFF,TGTGCCAGCAGTGCAGTGGGGACAGGGGTGAACACTGAAGCTTTCTTT
TRBV9,TRBJ2-6,-,-,CASSPISGANVLTF,TGTGCCAGCAGCCCAATCTCTGGGGCCAACGTCCTGACTTTC
TRBV18,TRBJ2-5,TRBD2,-,CASSLHGLAGGGETQYF,TGTGCCAGCTCACTACACGGACTAGCGGGAGGCGGAGAGACCCAGTACTTC